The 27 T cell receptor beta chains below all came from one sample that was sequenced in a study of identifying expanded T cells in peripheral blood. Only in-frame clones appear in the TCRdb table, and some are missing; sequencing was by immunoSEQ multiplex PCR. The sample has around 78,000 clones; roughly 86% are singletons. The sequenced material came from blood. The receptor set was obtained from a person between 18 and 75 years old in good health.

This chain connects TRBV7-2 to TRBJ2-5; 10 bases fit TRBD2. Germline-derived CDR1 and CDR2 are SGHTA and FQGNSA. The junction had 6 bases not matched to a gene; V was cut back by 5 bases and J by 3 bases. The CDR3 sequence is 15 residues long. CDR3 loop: CASSLRLAGKETQYF. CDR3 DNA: TGTGCCAGCAGCCTAAGACTAGCGGGCAAAGAGACCCAGTACTTC.

This CDR3 is CASSESGRAYEQYF. CDR3 DNA sequence: TGTGCCAGCAGTGAAAGCGGGAGGGCCTACGAGCAGTACTTC. J is TRBJ2-7 and V is TRBV25-1; the match to TRBD2 covers 10 bases. The germline gives CDR1 MGHDK, CDR2 SYGVNS. This CDR3 has 14 residues. V lost 2 bases, J lost 2 bases, and 0 bases stayed unmatched.

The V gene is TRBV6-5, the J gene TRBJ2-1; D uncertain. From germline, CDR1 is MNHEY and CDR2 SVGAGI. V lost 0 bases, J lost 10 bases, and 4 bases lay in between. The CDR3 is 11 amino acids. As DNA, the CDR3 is TGTGCCAGCAGTTACTCTGGGGAGCAGTTCTTC. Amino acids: CASSYSGEQFF.

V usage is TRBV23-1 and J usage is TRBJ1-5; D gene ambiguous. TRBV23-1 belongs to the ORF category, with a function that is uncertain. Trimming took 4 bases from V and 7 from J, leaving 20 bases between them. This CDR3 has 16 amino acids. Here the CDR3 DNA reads TGCGCCAGCAGTCCTCGACGGGAGGGTTTTTGGCAGCCCCAGCATTTT. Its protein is CASSPRREGFWQPQHF.

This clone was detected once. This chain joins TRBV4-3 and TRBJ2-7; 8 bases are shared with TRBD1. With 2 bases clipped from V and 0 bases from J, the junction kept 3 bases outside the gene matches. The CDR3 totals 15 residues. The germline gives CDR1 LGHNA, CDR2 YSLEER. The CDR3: CASSQLRGPSYEQYF. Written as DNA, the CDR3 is TGCGCCAGCAGCCAACTCAGGGGGCCCTCCTACGAGCAGTACTTC.

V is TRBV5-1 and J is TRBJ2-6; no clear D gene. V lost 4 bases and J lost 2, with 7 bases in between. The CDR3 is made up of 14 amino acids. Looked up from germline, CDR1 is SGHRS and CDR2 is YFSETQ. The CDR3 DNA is TGCGCCAGCAGCCTGGTGGCTGGGGCCAACGTCCTGACTTTC. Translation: CASSLVAGANVLTF.

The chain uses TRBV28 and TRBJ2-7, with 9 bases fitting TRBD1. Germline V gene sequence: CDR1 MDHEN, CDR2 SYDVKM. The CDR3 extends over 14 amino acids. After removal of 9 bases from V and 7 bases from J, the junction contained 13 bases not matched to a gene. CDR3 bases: TGTGCCAGTAGCCGGGACAGGGTACGGTGGGAGCAGTACTTC. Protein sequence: CASSRDRVRWEQYF. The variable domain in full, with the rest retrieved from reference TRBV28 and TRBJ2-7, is DVKVTQSSRYLVKRTGEKVFLECVQDMDHENMFWYRQDPGLGLRLIYFSYDVKMKEKGDIPEGYSVSREKKERFSLILESASTNQTSMYLCASSRDRVRWEQYFGPGTRLTVT.

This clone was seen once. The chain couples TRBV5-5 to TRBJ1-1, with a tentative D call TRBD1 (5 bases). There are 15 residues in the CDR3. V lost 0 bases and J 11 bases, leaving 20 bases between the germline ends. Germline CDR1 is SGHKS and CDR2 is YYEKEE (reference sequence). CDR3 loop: CASSLVVGDAGSAFF. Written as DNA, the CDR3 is TGTGCCAGCAGCTTGGTTGTGGGGGACGCGGGTTCGGCTTTCTTT.

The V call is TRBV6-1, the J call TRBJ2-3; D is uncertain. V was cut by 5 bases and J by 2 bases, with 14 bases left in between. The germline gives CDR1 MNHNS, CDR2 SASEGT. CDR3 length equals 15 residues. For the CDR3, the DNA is TGTGCCAGCAGTTGGGGAACGGTCTCCACAGATACGCAGTATTTT. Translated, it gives CASSWGTVSTDTQYF.

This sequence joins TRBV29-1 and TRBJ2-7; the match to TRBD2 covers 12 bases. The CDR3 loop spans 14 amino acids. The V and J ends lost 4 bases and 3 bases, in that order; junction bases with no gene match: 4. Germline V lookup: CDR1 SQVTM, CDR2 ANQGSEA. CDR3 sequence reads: CSVVLAGGYYEQYF. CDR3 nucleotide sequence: TGCAGCGTTGTGCTAGCGGGAGGGTACTACGAGCAGTACTTC.

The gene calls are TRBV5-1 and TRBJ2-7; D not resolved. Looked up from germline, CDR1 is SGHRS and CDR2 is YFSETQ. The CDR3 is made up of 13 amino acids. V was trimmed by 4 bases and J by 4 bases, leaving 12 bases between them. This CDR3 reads CASSGDNTYEQYF. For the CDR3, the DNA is TGCGCCAGCAGCGGGGATAATACGTACGAGCAGTACTTC.

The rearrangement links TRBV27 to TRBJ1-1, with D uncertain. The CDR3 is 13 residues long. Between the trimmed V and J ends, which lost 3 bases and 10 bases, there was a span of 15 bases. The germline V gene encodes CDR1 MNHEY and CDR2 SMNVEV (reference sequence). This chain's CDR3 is CASSFSPEAGAFF. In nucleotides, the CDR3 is TGTGCCAGCAGTTTTTCCCCTGAAGCTGGAGCTTTCTTT.

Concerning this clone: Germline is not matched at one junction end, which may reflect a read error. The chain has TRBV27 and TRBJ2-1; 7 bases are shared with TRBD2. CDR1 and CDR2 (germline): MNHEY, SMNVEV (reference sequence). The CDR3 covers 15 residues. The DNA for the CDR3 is TGTGCCAGCAGCTTATCCATAGCGGGCGGCAATGAGCAGTTCTTC. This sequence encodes CASSLSIAGGNEQFF.

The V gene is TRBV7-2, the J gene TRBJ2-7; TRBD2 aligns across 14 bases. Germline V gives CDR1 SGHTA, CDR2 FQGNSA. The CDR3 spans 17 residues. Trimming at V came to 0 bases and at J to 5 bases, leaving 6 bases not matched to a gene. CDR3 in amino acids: CASSLALTSGRVDEQYF. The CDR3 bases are TGTGCCAGCAGCTTAGCCCTGACTAGCGGGAGGGTTGACGAGCAGTACTTC. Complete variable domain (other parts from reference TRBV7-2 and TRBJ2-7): GAGVSQSPSNKVTEKGKDVELRCDPISGHTALYWYRQSLGQGLEFLIYFQGNSAPDKSGLPSDRFSAERTGGSVSTLTIQRTQQEDSAVYLCASSLALTSGRVDEQYFGPGTRLTVT.

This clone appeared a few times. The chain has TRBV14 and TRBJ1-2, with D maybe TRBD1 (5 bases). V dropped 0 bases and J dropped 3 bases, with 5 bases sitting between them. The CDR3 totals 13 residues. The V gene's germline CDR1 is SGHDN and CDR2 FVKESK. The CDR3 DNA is TGTGCCAGCAGCCAAGAACAGGACTATGGCTACACCTTC. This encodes CASSQEQDYGYTF. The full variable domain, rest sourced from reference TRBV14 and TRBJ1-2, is EAGVTQFPSHSVIEKGQTVTLRCDPISGHDNLYWYRRVMGKEIKFLLHFVKESKQDESGMPNNRFLAERTGGTYSTLKVQPAELEDSGVYFCASSQEQDYGYTFGSGTRLTVV.

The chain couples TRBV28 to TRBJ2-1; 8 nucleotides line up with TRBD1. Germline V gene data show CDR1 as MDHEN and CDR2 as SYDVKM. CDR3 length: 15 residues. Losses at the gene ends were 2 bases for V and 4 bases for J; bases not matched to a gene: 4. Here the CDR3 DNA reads TGTGCCAGCAGTTTACCGGGACAGGTATACAATGAGCAGTTCTTC. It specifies CASSLPGQVYNEQFF.

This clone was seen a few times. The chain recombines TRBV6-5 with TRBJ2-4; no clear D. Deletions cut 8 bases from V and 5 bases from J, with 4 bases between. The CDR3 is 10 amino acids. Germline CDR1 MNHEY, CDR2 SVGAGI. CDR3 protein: CASGENIQYF. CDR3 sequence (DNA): TGTGCCAGCGGGGAAAACATTCAGTACTTC.

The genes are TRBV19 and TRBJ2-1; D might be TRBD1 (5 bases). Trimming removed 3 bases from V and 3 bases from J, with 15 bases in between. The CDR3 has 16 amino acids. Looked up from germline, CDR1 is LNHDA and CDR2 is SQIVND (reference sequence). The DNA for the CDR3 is TGTGCCAGTAGTATCTGGCTCGGCAGGGACTACAATGAGCAGTTCTTC. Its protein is CASSIWLGRDYNEQFF.

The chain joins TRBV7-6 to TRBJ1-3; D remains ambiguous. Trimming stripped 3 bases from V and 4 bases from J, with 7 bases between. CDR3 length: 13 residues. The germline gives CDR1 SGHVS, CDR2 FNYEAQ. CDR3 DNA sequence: TGTGCCAGCAGCTTGGACTCCGGAAACACCATATATTTT. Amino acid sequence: CASSLDSGNTIYF.

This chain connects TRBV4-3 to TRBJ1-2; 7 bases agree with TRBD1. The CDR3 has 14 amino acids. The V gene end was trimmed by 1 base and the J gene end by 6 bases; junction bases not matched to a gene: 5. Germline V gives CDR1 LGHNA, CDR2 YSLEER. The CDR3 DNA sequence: TGCGCCAGCAGCCAAGCCTCAGGGGGAAATGGCTACACCTTC. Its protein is CASSQASGGNGYTF.

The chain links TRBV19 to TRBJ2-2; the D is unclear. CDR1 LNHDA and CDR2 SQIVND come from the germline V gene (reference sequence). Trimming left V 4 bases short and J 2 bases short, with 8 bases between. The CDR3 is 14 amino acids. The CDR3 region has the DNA TGTGCCAGTAGTACTACAGATAACACCGGGGAGCTGTTTTTT. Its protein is CASSTTDNTGELFF.

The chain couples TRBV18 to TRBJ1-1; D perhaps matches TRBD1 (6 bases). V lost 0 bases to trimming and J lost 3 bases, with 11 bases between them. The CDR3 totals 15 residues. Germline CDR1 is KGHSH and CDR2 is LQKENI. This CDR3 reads CASSPPEEGDTEAFF. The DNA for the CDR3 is TGTGCCAGCTCACCACCGGAGGAGGGGGACACTGAAGCTTTCTTT. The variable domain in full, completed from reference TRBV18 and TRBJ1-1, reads NAGVMQNPRHLVRRRGQEARLRCSPMKGHSHVYWYRQLPEEGLKFMVYLQKENIIDESGMPKERFSAEFPKEGPSILRIQQVVRGDSAAYFCASSPPEEGDTEAFFGQGTRLTVV.

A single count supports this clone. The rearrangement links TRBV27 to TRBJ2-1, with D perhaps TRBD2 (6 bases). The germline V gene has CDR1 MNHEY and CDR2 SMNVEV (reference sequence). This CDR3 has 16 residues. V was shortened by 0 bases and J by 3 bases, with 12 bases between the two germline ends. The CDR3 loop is CASSLSSGGNYNEQFF. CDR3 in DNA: TGTGCCAGCAGTTTATCGTCCGGGGGAAACTACAATGAGCAGTTCTTC.

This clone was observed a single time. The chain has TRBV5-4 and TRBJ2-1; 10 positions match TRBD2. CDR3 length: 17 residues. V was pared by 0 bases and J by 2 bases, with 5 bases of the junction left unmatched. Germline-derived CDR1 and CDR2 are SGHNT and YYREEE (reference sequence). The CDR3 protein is CASSLAKSGRAYNEQFF. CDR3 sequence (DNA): TGTGCCAGCAGCTTGGCGAAAAGCGGGAGGGCCTACAATGAGCAGTTCTTC.

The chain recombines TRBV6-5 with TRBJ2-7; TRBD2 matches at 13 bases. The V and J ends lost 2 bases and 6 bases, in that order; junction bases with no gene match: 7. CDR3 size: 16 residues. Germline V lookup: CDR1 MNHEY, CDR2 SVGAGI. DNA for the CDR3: TGTGCCAGCAGTTACCTCCCGACTAGCGGGAGGCCCGAGCAGTACTTC. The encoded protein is CASSYLPTSGRPEQYF.

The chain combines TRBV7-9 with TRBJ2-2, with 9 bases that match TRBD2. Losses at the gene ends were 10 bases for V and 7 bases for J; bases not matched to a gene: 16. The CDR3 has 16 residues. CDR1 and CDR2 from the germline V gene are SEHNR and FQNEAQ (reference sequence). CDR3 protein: CANSRVRREGIGELFF. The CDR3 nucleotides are TGTGCCAATAGCAGAGTCCGGCGGGAGGGCATCGGGGAGCTGTTTTTT.

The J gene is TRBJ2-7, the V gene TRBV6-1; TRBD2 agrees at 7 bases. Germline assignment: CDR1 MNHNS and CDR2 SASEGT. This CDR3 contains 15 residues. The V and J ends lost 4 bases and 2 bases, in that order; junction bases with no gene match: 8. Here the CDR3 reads CASSVSGIPAYEQYF. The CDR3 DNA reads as TGTGCCAGCAGTGTGAGCGGGATTCCGGCCTACGAGCAGTACTTC.